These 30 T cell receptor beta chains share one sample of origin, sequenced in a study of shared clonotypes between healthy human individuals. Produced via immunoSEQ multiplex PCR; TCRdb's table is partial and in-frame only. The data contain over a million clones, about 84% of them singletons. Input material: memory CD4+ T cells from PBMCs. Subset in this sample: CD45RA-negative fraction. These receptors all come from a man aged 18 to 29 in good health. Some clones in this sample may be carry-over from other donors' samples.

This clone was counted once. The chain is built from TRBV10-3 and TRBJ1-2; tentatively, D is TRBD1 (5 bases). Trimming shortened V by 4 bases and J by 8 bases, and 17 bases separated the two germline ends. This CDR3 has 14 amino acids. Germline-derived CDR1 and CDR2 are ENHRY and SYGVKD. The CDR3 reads CAISAGWDKEGYTF. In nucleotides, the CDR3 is TGTGCCATCAGTGCAGGGTGGGATAAAGAGGGCTACACCTTC.

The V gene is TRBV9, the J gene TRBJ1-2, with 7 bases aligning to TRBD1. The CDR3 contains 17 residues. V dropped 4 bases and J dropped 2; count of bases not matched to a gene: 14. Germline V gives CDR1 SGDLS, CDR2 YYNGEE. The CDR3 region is CASSPPSGTERNYGYTF. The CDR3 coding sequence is TGTGCCAGCAGCCCCCCATCCGGGACAGAAAGGAACTATGGCTACACCTTC.

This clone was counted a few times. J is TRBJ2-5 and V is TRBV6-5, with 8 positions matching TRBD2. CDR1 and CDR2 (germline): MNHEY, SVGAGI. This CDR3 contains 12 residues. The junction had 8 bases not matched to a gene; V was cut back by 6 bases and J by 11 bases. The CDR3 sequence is CASSLTGREQYF. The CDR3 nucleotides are TGTGCCAGCAGCCTAACCGGGAGGGAGCAGTACTTC.

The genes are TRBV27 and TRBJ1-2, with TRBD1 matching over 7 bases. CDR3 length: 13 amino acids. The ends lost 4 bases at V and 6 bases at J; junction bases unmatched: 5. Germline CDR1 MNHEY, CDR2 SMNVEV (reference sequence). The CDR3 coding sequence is TGTGCCAGCAGTTCAAGACAGGGAAATGGCTACACCTTC. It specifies CASSSRQGNGYTF.

CDR3 residues: CASSRLAGYNEQFF. The CDR3 coding sequence is TGTGCCAGCAGCCGACTAGCGGGGTACAATGAGCAGTTCTTC. The V gene is TRBV11-1, the J gene TRBJ2-1; 11 bases are a match to TRBD2. V dropped 5 bases and J dropped 4; count of bases not matched to a gene: 1. Germline CDR1 is SGHAT and CDR2 is FQDESV (reference sequence). This CDR3 comprises 14 residues.

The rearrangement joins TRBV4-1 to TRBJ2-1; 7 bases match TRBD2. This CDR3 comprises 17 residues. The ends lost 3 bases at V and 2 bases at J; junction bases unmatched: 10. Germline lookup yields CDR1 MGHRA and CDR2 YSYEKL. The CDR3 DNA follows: TGCGCCAGCAGCCAGGATCCTGGCAGCGGGACCTACAATGAGCAGTTCTTC. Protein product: CASSQDPGSGTYNEQFF.

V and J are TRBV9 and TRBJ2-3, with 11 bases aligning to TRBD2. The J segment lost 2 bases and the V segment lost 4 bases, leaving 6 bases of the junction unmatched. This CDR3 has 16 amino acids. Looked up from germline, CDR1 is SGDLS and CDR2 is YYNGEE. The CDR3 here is CASSLGSGRATDTQYF. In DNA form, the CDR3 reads TGTGCCAGCAGCCTCGGTAGCGGGAGGGCCACAGATACGCAGTATTTT.

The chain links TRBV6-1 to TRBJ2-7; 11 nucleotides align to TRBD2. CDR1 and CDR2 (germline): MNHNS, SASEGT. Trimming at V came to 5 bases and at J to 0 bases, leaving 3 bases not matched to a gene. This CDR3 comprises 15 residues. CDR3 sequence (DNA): TGTGCCAGCAGTAGACTAGCGGGAAGCTCCTACGAGCAGTACTTC. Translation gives CASSRLAGSSYEQYF.

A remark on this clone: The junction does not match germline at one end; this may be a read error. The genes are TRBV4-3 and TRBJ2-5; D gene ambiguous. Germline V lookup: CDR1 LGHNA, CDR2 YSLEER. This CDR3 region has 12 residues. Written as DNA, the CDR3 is TGCGCCAGCAGCCAAGACCACGAGACCCAGTACTTC. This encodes CASSQDHETQYF.

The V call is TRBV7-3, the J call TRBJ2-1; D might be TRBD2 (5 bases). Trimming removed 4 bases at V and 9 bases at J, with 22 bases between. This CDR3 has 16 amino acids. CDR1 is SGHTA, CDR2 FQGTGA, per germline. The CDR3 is CASSSNPAATKGEQFF. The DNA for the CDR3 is TGTGCCAGCAGCTCCAACCCCGCAGCGACTAAGGGTGAGCAGTTCTTC.

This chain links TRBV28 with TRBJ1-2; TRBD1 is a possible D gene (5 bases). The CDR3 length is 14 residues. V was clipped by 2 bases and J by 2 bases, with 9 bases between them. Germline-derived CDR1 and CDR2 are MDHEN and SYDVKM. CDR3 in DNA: TGTGCCAGCAGTTTAAGGGACGGGAACTATGGCTACACCTTC. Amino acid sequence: CASSLRDGNYGYTF.

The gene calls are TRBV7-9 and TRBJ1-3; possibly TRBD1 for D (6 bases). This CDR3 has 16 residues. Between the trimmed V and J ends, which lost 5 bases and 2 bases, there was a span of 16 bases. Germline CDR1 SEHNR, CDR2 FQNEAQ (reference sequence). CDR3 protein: CASSPFGGGTGNTIYF. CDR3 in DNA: TGTGCCAGCAGCCCCTTTGGGGGGGGCACTGGAAACACCATATATTTT. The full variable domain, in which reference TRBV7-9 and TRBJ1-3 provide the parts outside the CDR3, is DTGVSQNPRHKITKRGQNVTFRCDPISEHNRLYWYRQTLGQGPEFLTYFQNEAQLEKSRLLSDRFSAERPKGSFSTLEIQRTEQGDSAMYLCASSPFGGGTGNTIYFGEGSWLTVV.

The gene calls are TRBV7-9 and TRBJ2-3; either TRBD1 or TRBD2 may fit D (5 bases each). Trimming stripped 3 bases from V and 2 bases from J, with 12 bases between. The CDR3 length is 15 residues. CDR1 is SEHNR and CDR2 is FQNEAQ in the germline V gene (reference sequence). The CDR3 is CASSFGALSTDTQYF. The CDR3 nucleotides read TGTGCCAGCAGCTTCGGGGCCCTATCCACAGATACGCAGTATTTT.

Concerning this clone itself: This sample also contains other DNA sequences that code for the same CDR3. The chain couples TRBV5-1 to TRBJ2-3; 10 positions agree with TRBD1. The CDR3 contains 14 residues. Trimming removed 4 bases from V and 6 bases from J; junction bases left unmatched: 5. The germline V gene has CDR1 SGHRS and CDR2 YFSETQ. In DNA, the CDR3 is TGCGCCAGCAGCCTGGACAGGGGGGTGGATACGCAGTATTTT. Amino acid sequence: CASSLDRGVDTQYF.

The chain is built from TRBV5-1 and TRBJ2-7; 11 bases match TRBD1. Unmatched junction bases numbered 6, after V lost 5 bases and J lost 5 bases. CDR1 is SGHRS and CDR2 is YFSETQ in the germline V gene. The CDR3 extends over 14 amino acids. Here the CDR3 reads CASRPDRGRNEQYF. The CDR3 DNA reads TGCGCCAGCAGACCGGACAGGGGGCGAAACGAGCAGTACTTC.

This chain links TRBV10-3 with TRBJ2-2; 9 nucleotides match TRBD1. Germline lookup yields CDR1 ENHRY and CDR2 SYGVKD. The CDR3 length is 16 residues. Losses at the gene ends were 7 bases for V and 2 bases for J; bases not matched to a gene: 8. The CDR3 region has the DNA TGTGCCATCAAAGGGTCGGGACAGGGTAACACCGGGGAGCTGTTTTTT. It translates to CAIKGSGQGNTGELFF.

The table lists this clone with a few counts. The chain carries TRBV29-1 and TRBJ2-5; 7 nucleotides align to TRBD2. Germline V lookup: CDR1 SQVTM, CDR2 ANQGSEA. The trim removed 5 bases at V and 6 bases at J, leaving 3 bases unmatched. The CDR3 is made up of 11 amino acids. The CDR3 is CSVTSDQTQYF. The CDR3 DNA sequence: TGCAGCGTTACTAGCGATCAGACCCAGTACTTC. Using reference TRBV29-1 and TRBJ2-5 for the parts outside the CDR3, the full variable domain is SAVISQKPSRDICQRGTSLTIQCQVDSQVTMMFWYRQQPGQSLTLIATANQGSEATYESGFVIDKFPISRPNLTFSTLTVSNMSPEDSSIYLCSVTSDQTQYFGPGTRLLVL.

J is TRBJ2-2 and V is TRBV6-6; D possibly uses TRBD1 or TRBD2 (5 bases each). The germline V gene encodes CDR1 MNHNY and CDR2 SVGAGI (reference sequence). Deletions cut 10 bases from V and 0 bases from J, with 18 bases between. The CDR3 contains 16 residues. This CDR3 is CAIRNRDGPNTGELFF. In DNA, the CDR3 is TGTGCCATACGAAACCGGGACGGACCGAACACCGGGGAGCTGTTTTTT.

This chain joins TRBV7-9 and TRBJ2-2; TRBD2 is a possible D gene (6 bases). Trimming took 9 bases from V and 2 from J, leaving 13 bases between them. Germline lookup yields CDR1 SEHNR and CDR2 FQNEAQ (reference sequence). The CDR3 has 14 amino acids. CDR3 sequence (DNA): TGTGCCAGAACCGGGACTTCCAACACCGGGGAGCTGTTTTTT. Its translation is CARTGTSNTGELFF. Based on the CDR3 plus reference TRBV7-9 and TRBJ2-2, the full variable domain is DTGVSQNPRHKITKRGQNVTFRCDPISEHNRLYWYRQTLGQGPEFLTYFQNEAQLEKSRLLSDRFSAERPKGSFSTLEIQRTEQGDSAMYLCARTGTSNTGELFFGEGSRLTVL.

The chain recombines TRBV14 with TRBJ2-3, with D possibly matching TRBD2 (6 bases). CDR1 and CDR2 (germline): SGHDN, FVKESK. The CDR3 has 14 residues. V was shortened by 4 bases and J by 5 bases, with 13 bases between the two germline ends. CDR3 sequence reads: CASSLPGAVDTQYF. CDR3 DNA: TGTGCCAGCAGCCTCCCGGGAGCGGTAGATACGCAGTATTTT.

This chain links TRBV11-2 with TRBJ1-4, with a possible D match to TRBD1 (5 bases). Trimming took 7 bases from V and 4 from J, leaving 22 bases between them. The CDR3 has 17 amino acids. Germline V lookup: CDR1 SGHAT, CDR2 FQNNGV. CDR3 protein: CASNEGRTSQSNEKLFF. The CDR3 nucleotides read TGTGCCAGCAACGAGGGACGGACTTCTCAAAGTAATGAAAAACTGTTTTTT.

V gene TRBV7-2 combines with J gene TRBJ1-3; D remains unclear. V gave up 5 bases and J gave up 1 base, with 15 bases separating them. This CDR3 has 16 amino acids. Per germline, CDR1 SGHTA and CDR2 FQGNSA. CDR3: CASSALVISSGNTIYF. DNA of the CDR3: TGTGCCAGCAGCGCCCTTGTTATTTCTTCTGGAAACACCATATATTTT.

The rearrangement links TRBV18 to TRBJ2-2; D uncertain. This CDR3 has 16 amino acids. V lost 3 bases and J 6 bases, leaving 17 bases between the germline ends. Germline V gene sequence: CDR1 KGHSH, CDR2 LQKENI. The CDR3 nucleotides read TGTGCCAGCTCACCGGTGTTGTCGGTTACTGCCGGGGAGCTGTTTTTT. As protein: CASSPVLSVTAGELFF.

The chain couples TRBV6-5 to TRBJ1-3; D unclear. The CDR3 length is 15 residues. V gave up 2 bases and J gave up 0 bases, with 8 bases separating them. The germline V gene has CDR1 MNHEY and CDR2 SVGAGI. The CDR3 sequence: CASSYRSGSGNTIYF. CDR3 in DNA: TGTGCCAGCAGTTACAGATCGGGCTCTGGAAACACCATATATTTT.

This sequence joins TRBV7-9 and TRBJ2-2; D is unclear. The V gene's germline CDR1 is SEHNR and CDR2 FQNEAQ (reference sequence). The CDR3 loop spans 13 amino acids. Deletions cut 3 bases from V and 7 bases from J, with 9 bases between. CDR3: CASSFAVGGELFF. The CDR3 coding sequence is TGTGCCAGCAGCTTCGCGGTTGGCGGGGAGCTGTTTTTT.

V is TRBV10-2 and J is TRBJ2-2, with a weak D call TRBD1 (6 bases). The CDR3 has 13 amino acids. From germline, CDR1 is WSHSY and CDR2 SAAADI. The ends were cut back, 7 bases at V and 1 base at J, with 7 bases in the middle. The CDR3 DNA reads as TGCGCCAGCAAGGACAGGAACACCGGGGAGCTGTTTTTT. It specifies CASKDRNTGELFF.

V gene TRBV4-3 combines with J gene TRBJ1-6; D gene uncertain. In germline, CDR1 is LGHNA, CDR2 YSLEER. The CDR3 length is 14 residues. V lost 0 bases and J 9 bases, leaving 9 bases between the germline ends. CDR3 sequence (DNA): TGCGCCAGCAGCCAAGATATGCGTTTTTCACCCCTCCACTTT. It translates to CASSQDMRFSPLHF.

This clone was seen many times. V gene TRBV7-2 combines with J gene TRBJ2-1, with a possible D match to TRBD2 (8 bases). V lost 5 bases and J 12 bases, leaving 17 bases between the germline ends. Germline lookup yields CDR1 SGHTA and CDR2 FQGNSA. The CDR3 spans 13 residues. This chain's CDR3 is CASSPLAGQTQFF. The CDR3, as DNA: TGTGCCAGCAGCCCGTTAGCGGGACAGACGCAGTTCTTC.

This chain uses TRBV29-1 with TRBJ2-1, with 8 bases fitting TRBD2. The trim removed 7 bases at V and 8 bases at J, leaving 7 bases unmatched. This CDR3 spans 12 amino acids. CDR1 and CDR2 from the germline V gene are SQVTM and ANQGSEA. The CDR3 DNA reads TGCAGCGCCCTGACTAGCGAGGATGAGCAGTTCTTC. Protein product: CSALTSEDEQFF.

CDR3 sequence: CAWNGGGYGYTF. CDR3 coding DNA: TGTGCCTGGAATGGGGGCGGCTATGGCTACACCTTC. The chain links TRBV30 to TRBJ1-2; D perhaps matches TRBD1 (6 bases). The CDR3 totals 12 residues. Germline values: CDR1 GTSNPN, CDR2 SVGIG (reference sequence). V lost 4 bases and J 4 bases, leaving 10 bases between the germline ends. The full variable domain, in which reference TRBV30 and TRBJ1-2 provide the parts outside the CDR3, is SQTIHQWPATLVQPVGSPLSLECTVEGTSNPNLYWYRQAAGRGLQLLFYSVGIGQISSEVPQNLSASRPQDRQFILSSKKLLLSDSGFYLCAWNGGGYGYTFGSGTRLTVV.